The present entry profiles one T cell receptor beta chain with its context. The antigen remains unidentified. One end of the junction is discordant with germline, which a read error may explain. MiXCR, run by TCRdb on the reads, gives a single entry per CDR3 protein. The sample has roughly 640,000 distinct CDR3 sequences; approximately 24% are singletons. This CDR3 has 16 amino acids. Germline lookup yields CDR1 MGHRA and CDR2 YSYEKL. The data derive from a study of T cell repertoires in cytomegalovirus infection. Turning to the study itself: CMV infection and matching HLA type were both indicated by public TCR beta signatures. Findings and limits, study-wide: What dominated the ex vivo response were HLA-C-restricted CMV-specific TCR beta clonotypes.

The sequencing input was CD8+ T cells from PBMCs. This TCR derives from a human donor in good health (CMV status not recorded). Some clones in this sample may be carry-over from other donors' samples. The chain couples TRBV4-1 to TRBJ2-3; D remains unclear. In DNA form, the CDR3 reads TGCGCCTGCAGCCAAGGAATGGGCGGATACACAGATACGCAGTATTTT. Its protein product is CACSQGMGGYTDTQYF.